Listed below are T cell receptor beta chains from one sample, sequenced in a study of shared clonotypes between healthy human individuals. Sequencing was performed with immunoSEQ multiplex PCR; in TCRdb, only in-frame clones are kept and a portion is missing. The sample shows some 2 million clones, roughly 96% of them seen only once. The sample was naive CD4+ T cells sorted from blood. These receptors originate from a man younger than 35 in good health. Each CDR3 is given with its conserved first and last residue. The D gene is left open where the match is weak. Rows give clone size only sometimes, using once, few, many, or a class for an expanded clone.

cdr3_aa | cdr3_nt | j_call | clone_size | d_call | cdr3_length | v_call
CAWSTGTPSGQPQHF | TGTGCCTGGAGTACCGGGACCCCCAGCGGTCAGCCCCAGCATTTT | TRBJ1-5 | once | NA | 15 | TRBV30
CASSPPNRGEYGYTF | TGTGCCAGCTCACCACCGAACAGGGGGGAATATGGCTACACCTTC | TRBJ1-2 | once | TRBD1 | 15 | TRBV18
CASSPGSSGPGGYTF | TGTGCCAGCTCACCAGGGTCTTCGGGGCCTGGGGGCTACACCTTC | TRBJ1-2 | NA | NA | 15 | TRBV18
CASSLADRRTIEAFF | TGTGCCAGCAGCTTGGCCGACAGAAGGACTATTGAAGCTTTCTTT | TRBJ1-1 | NA | NA | 15 | TRBV5-6
CASSPTGQDHQPQHF | TGTGCCAGCAGTCCAACGGGACAGGATCATCAGCCCCAGCATTTT | TRBJ1-5 | once | TRBD1 | 15 | TRBV6-5
CASSLDPGEENEQFF | TGTGCCAGCAGCTTAGACCCGGGAGAGGAAAATGAGCAGTTCTTC | TRBJ2-1 | NA | NA | 15 | TRBV7-2
CAISETQGLIVGQGGYEQYF | TGTGCCATCAGTGAGACTCAAGGATTGATCGTAGGACAGGGAGGCTACGAGCAGTACTTC | TRBJ2-7 | NA | TRBD1 | 20 | TRBV10-3
CASSGRTDSGSGELFF | TGCGCCAGCAGCGGTAGGACAGACTCGGGAAGCGGGGAGCTGTTTTTT | TRBJ2-2 | NA | NA | 16 | TRBV5-1
CASSPQGALTDTQYF | TGTGCCAGCAGCCCGCAGGGGGCTCTCACAGATACGCAGTATTTT | TRBJ2-3 | NA | TRBD1 | 15 | TRBV7-6
CASSLRGQPTEAFF | TGTGCCAGCAGTTTGAGGGGACAGCCCACAGAAGCTTTCTTT | TRBJ1-1 | NA | TRBD1 | 14 | TRBV27
CASSPLRDGDYGYTF | TGTGCCAGTAGTCCACTCCGGGACGGGGACTATGGCTACACCTTC | TRBJ1-2 | NA | NA | 15 | TRBV19
CASSSGRQGTHPGTDTQYF | TGTGCCAGCAGCTCCGGGCGGCAGGGAACGCATCCTGGCACAGATACGCAGTATTTT | TRBJ2-3 | NA | NA | 19 | TRBV7-3
CASKKGPSAGQPQHF | TGTGCCAGCAAAAAAGGGCCCTCGGCCGGTCAGCCCCAGCATTTT | TRBJ1-5 | once | NA | 15 | TRBV2
CASSDPDRDNYEQYF | TGTGCCAGCAGTGACCCCGACAGGGATAACTACGAGCAGTACTTC | TRBJ2-7 | NA | TRBD1 | 15 | TRBV6-4
CASSKDRGTEAFF | TGTGCCAGCAGCAAGGACAGGGGTACTGAAGCTTTCTTT | TRBJ1-1 | NA | TRBD1 | 13 | TRBV7-9
CASSPGTRGVTQYF | TGTGCCAGCAGTCCAGGGACCAGAGGGGTGACCCAGTACTTC | TRBJ2-5 | NA | NA | 14 | TRBV28
CASSFQGGTEAFF | TGTGCCAGCAGTTTCCAGGGGGGGACTGAAGCTTTCTTT | TRBJ1-1 | NA | TRBD1 | 13 | TRBV27
CASSPPNTEAFF | TGTGCCAGCTCACCGCCGAACACTGAAGCTTTCTTT | TRBJ1-1 | NA | NA | 12 | TRBV18
CASSFEQGNTGELFF | TGTGCCAGCAGCTTTGAACAGGGAAACACCGGGGAGCTGTTTTTT | TRBJ2-2 | NA | NA | 15 | TRBV11-3
CASSRQGWEERGTGELFF | TGCGCCAGCAGCCGCCAGGGTTGGGAGGAACGAGGGACCGGGGAGCTGTTTTTT | TRBJ2-2 | once | NA | 18 | TRBV4-1
CASSLGTSGGAREQFF | TGTGCCAGCAGTTTAGGGACTAGCGGGGGGGCAAGGGAGCAGTTCTTC | TRBJ2-1 | NA | TRBD2 | 16 | TRBV28
CASSLVRTPPSYEQYF | TGTGCCAGCAGCTTAGTCCGGACGCCTCCCTCCTACGAGCAGTACTTC | TRBJ2-7 | NA | NA | 16 | TRBV7-8
CASSTGGISYEQYF | TGTGCCAGTAGTACAGGGGGCATCTCCTACGAGCAGTACTTC | TRBJ2-7 | NA | TRBD1 | 14 | TRBV19
CASSLVGVREQYF | TGTGCCAGCAGCTTGGTCGGGGTTCGGGAGCAGTACTTC | TRBJ2-7 | NA | NA | 13 | TRBV5-4
CASSPGQNTGELFF | TGTGCCAGCAGTCCAGGACAGAACACCGGGGAGCTGTTTTTT | TRBJ2-2 | NA | NA | 14 | TRBV28
CASSLRRNTEAFF | TGTGCCAGCAGCTTAAGGAGGAACACTGAAGCTTTCTTT | TRBJ1-1 | few | NA | 13 | TRBV7-3
CASSVGFTEAFF | TGTGCCAGCAGTGTGGGTTTCACTGAAGCTTTCTTT | TRBJ1-1 | once | NA | 12 | TRBV6-1
CASSVGGLAGVADTQYF | TGTGCCAGCAGCGTAGGTGGTCTAGCGGGAGTTGCAGATACGCAGTATTTT | TRBJ2-3 | NA | TRBD2 | 17 | TRBV9
CASSERDRGRTGANVLTF | TGTGCCAGCAGTGAACGAGACAGGGGGAGGACTGGGGCCAACGTCCTGACTTTC | TRBJ2-6 | once | TRBD1 | 18 | TRBV2
CASSEEGLAGRKLFF | TGTGCCAGCAGTGAAGAGGGACTAGCGGGACGGAAGCTGTTTTTT | TRBJ2-2 | NA | TRBD2 | 15 | TRBV2
CAWLGTGASWYGYTF | TGTGCCTGGTTAGGGACGGGCGCGTCTTGGTATGGCTACACCTTC | TRBJ1-2 | NA | NA | 15 | TRBV30
CATESSGANVLTF | TGTGCCACGGAGAGCTCTGGGGCCAACGTCCTGACTTTC | TRBJ2-6 | NA | NA | 13 | TRBV6-5
CAWSVRRTSGSGETQYF | TGTGCCTGGAGTGTACGTAGGACTAGCGGGAGTGGGGAGACCCAGTACTTC | TRBJ2-5 | NA | TRBD2 | 17 | TRBV30